This T cell receptor (beta chain) is drawn from a study of cytomegalovirus exposure and HLA in healthy donors. The PCR contained 60 Vbeta and 13 Jbeta primers. Here immunoSEQ multiplex PCR was the method, and the copy in TCRdb shows in-frame clones only, minus some. The data contain 180,000 or so clones, around 80% of them singletons. About this clone: Its target is unknown.

The CDR3 extends over 13 amino acids. V lost 6 bases and J lost 4, with 12 bases in between. CDR1 SGHDN and CDR2 FVKESK come from the germline V gene. Study-level results: For most subjects, TCR beta sequences were reported to predict HLA-A and HLA-B alleles with accuracy. The study put 150 to 200 TCR beta chains on its list as cytomegalovirus-associated. Some V segments, including TRBV6-2 and TRBV6-3, were excluded as indistinguishable. Cytomegalovirus status, reportedly, was diagnosed with high specificity and sensitivity by the classifier.

The sequence came from a woman between 25 and 40 years old in good health and CMV-seropositive. Sequenced: PBMCs. The chain carries TRBV14 and TRBJ1-2; no reliable D call. The CDR3 loop reads CASSPKRGYGYTF. The CDR3 region has the DNA TGTGCCAGCAGTCCTAAGCGTGGCTATGGCTACACCTTC.